This TCR beta chain appears in the sequencing data of a study of T cell repertoires in cytomegalovirus infection. About the study: The public TCR beta signatures pointed to both CMV infection and matching HLA type. General study results and limits: The ex vivo response was dominated by HLA-C-restricted CMV-specific TCR beta clonotypes.

The CDR3 contains 14 residues. CDR1 is SGHDT, CDR2 YYEEEE, per germline. Trimming took 4 bases from V and 3 from J, leaving 13 bases between them. In its sample, this clonotype was seen a few times. Its antigen is still unknown. Via MiXCR, TCRdb re-called the reads, giving one row per CDR3 protein. This repertoire shows hundreds of thousands of distinct CDR3 sequences, approximately 31% found once; its top ten account for roughly an eighth. The chain couples TRBV5-6 to TRBJ1-1; D is possibly TRBD1 (6 bases). The material was cultured CD8+ T cells from PBMCs, obtained from culture after CMV antigen stimulation. The clonotype was recovered from a human donor in good health (CMV status not recorded). Some clones in this sample may be carry-over from other donors' samples. The CDR3 DNA sequence: TGTGCCAGCAGCCCGGACAGTTCGGACACTGAAGCTTTCTTT. This gives the protein CASSPDSSDTEAFF.